These 30 T cell receptor beta chains came from one sample sequenced in a study of a mutant IDH1 vaccine in newly diagnosed glioma. Their antigen targets remain unknown. As for time point: week 35, safety follow-up. Topical imiquimod accompanied each vaccine dose, which consisted of 300 ug of mutant IDH1 20-mer peptide. TCRdb keeps only in-frame clones here, not all; method: immunoSEQ multiplex PCR. The sample includes about 54,000 clones, approximately 80% of them seen just once. Here the sequenced sample was PBMCs, taken from a glioma patient whose treatment included an IDH1 peptide vaccine. These receptors all come from a woman aged 18-29 years with glioma.

The chain couples TRBV27 to TRBJ2-7, with D perhaps matching TRBD1 or TRBD2 (5 bases each). The CDR3 sequence is 14 residues long. V lost 6 bases and J lost 2, with 14 bases in between. Germline CDR1 is MNHEY and CDR2 is SMNVEV (reference sequence). The CDR3, as DNA: TGTGCCAGCAGGGCCTGGGACGGGACCTACGAGCAGTACTTC. Translating it yields CASRAWDGTYEQYF.

The V call is TRBV27, the J call TRBJ1-4; D is uncertain. The germline gives CDR1 MNHEY, CDR2 SMNVEV (reference sequence). V was cut by 4 bases and J by 3 bases, with 9 bases left in between. This CDR3 has 14 residues. The CDR3 DNA follows: TGTGCCAGCAGTTCAAGGCGTTCTAATGAAAAACTGTTTTTT. It encodes CASSSRRSNEKLFF.

Concerning this clone itself: One end of the junction fails to match germline, which may point to a read error. CDR3 sequence: CASSLTGTSSNEQYF. The CDR3 nucleotides read TGTGCCAGCAGCCTAACCGGGACTAGCTCCAACGAGCAGTACTTC. The rearrangement links TRBV7-2 to TRBJ2-7; 9 nucleotides align to TRBD2. Germline V gene lookup returns CDR1 SGHTA and CDR2 FQGNSA. CDR3 length: 15 amino acids.

V usage is TRBV5-4 and J usage is TRBJ1-1, with no clear D. V was cut by 6 bases and J by 0 bases, with 18 bases left in between. CDR3 length: 16 amino acids. Germline CDR1 reads SGHNT; CDR2 reads YYREEE (reference sequence). DNA for the CDR3: TGTGCCAGCAAATCCCGAAGTCAGACAATGAACACTGAAGCTTTCTTT. Translating gives CASKSRSQTMNTEAFF.

This clone turned up a few times. The chain joins TRBV29-1 to TRBJ1-3; D is uncertain. The germline V gene has CDR1 SQVTM and CDR2 ANQGSEA. Between the trimmed V and J ends, which lost 1 base and 1 base, there was a span of 14 bases. The CDR3 is 16 amino acids. CDR3 residues: CSVEGRRGDSGNTIYF. CDR3 in DNA: TGCAGCGTTGAAGGGAGACGGGGAGATTCTGGAAACACCATATATTTT.

The chain is built from TRBV30 and TRBJ1-5; tentative D call: TRBD1 (5 bases). CDR1 and CDR2 (germline): GTSNPN, SVGIG (reference sequence). The CDR3 runs 14 residues. The V and J ends lost 1 base and 2 bases respectively, with 9 bases between them. CDR3 region: CAWSDRGGNQPQHF. The CDR3 nucleotides are TGTGCCTGGAGTGACAGAGGGGGCAATCAGCCCCAGCATTTT.

The CDR3 DNA reads as TGTGCCAGTATAGGTAGTGAACTAGCCCAGAAGGAGACCCAGTACTTC. It codes for CASIGSELAQKETQYF. The gene calls are TRBV19 and TRBJ2-5, with D possibly matching TRBD2 (6 bases). The CDR3 is 16 residues long. The ends were cut back, 7 bases at V and 5 bases at J, with 23 bases in the middle. In germline, CDR1 is LNHDA, CDR2 SQIVND (reference sequence).

The chain couples TRBV7-9 to TRBJ1-2; TRBD1 might be the D (5 bases). V was clipped by 0 bases and J by 6 bases, with 14 bases between them. The germline V gene encodes CDR1 SEHNR and CDR2 FQNEAQ (reference sequence). The CDR3 extends over 15 amino acids. Written as DNA, the CDR3 is TGTGCCAGCAGCTTAGCGTCCAGCGTGGGGCATGGCTACACCTTC. This codes for CASSLASSVGHGYTF.

This chain connects TRBV2 to TRBJ1-3; D gene ambiguous. Trimming left V 4 bases short and J 0 bases short, with 13 bases between. There are 16 residues in the CDR3. CDR1 is SNHLY, CDR2 FYNNEI, per germline. As DNA, the CDR3 is TGTGCCAGCAGTGGGAGGGAGCCCGACTCTGGAAACACCATATATTTT. Its translation: CASSGREPDSGNTIYF.

This sequence joins TRBV6-1 and TRBJ2-2; D is perhaps TRBD2 (5 bases). Between the trimmed V and J ends, which lost 8 bases and 8 bases, there was a span of 15 bases. The CDR3 consists of 13 residues. Germline CDR1 reads MNHNS; CDR2 reads SASEGT. This chain's CDR3 is CASPSGFRGELFF. The DNA of the CDR3 is TGTGCCAGCCCCTCGGGATTTAGGGGGGAGCTGTTTTTT.

The J gene is TRBJ2-1, the V gene TRBV6-1, with unresolved D. This CDR3 region has 13 residues. In germline, CDR1 is MNHNS, CDR2 SASEGT. V lost 2 bases, J lost 7 bases, and 9 bases lay in between. The CDR3 here is CASSEMAINEQFF. The DNA for the CDR3 is TGTGCCAGCAGTGAAATGGCAATAAATGAGCAGTTCTTC.

V is TRBV5-1 and J is TRBJ2-7, with D perhaps being TRBD1 or TRBD2 (5 bases each). The CDR3 loop spans 16 amino acids. Germline-derived CDR1 and CDR2 are SGHRS and YFSETQ. Trimming removed 8 bases at V and 2 bases at J, with 23 bases between. CDR3 sequence (DNA): TGCGCCAGTTCCCTCGTACCTCAGGGAGTCCCCTACGAGCAGTACTTC. Protein sequence: CASSLVPQGVPYEQYF.

This chain uses TRBV29-1 with TRBJ2-2, with a tentative D call TRBD1 (6 bases). Germline loops: CDR1 SQVTM, CDR2 ANQGSEA. V was cut by 5 bases and J by 3 bases, with 13 bases left in between. The length of the CDR3 is 14 residues. CDR3 nucleotides: TGCAGCGTTTTACCGACAGGTTACACCGGGGAGCTGTTTTTT. This sequence encodes CSVLPTGYTGELFF.

The rearrangement links TRBV19 to TRBJ1-4; possibly TRBD1 for D (6 bases). The germline V and J ends were trimmed by 5 bases and 4 bases, with 14 bases remaining between them. Germline-derived CDR1 and CDR2 are LNHDA and SQIVND (reference sequence). The CDR3 contains 15 residues. CDR3 sequence: CASSFRGAGNEKLFF. The CDR3, as DNA: TGTGCCAGTAGTTTTCGGGGGGCGGGTAATGAAAAACTGTTTTTT.

The sample holds one count of this clone. V usage is TRBV11-3 and J usage is TRBJ1-2, with D perhaps TRBD1 (5 bases). This CDR3 has 13 residues. The germline V gene has CDR1 SGHNT and CDR2 YENEEA. V was cut by 3 bases and J by 6 bases, with 11 bases left in between. The CDR3 DNA reads as TGTGCCAGCAGCTTCCCCCGAGGGGATGGCTACACCTTC. As protein: CASSFPRGDGYTF.

J is TRBJ2-7 and V is TRBV6-1, with a weak D call TRBD1 (6 bases). There are 20 residues in the CDR3. V was shortened by 0 bases and J by 4 bases, with 28 bases between the two germline ends. Germline V gene data show CDR1 as MNHNS and CDR2 as SASEGT. The CDR3 nucleotides read TGTGCCAGCAGTGAAGCAGCGGCAGGGGTTGGGGGCGGCAAGGTTTACGAGCAGTACTTC. It yields the protein CASSEAAAGVGGGKVYEQYF.

This clone has just one count. V and J are TRBV7-2 and TRBJ2-2; D is perhaps TRBD1 or TRBD2 (5 bases each). The V gene's germline CDR1 is SGHTA and CDR2 FQGNSA. This CDR3 has 16 residues. Trimming removed 4 bases at V and 0 bases at J, with 12 bases between. The CDR3 sequence is CASSSPGRSNTGELFF. CDR3 DNA sequence: TGTGCCAGCAGCTCTCCGGGACGCTCGAACACCGGGGAGCTGTTTTTT.

The chain employs TRBV7-9 and TRBJ1-1, with 7 bases aligning to TRBD1. Trimming cost V 5 bases and J 3 bases; bases outside gene matches: 6. The CDR3 covers 14 residues. Germline values: CDR1 SEHNR, CDR2 FQNEAQ (reference sequence). The CDR3, as DNA: TGTGCCAGCAGCCCCCGGGACAGCTACACTGAAGCTTTCTTT. It yields the protein CASSPRDSYTEAFF.

V usage is TRBV18 and J usage is TRBJ2-3; a weak D match, TRBD1 (5 bases). The CDR3 spans 17 residues. V was shortened by 8 bases and J by 0 bases, with 21 bases between the two germline ends. From germline, CDR1 is KGHSH and CDR2 LQKENI. CDR3 amino acids: CASLTKDDSPSTDTQYF. DNA for the CDR3: TGTGCCAGCCTCACCAAGGATGACAGCCCTAGCACAGATACGCAGTATTTT.

The V call is TRBV2, the J call TRBJ2-5, with TRBD1 as a possible D gene (5 bases). V was shortened by 8 bases and J by 5 bases, with 21 bases between the two germline ends. The CDR3 is 15 residues long. The germline CDR1 and CDR2 sequences are SNHLY and FYNNEI. CDR3 loop: CASPRDQGPRETQYF. CDR3 nucleotides: TGTGCCAGCCCTAGAGACCAGGGCCCTCGTGAGACCCAGTACTTC.

This chain links TRBV9 with TRBJ2-1; TRBD2 agrees at 8 bases. Germline assignment: CDR1 SGDLS and CDR2 YYNGEE. This CDR3 is built from 15 residues. V shed 0 bases, J shed 4 bases, and the junction held 3 bases outside the gene matches. The chain's CDR3 is CASSVELAVYNEQFF. CDR3 nucleotides: TGTGCCAGCAGCGTAGAACTAGCGGTTTACAATGAGCAGTTCTTC.

This CDR3 is CASSPVGGAGQPQHF. In nucleotides, the CDR3 is TGTGCCAGTAGTCCCGTCGGGGGGGCCGGTCAGCCCCAGCATTTT. The chain joins TRBV19 to TRBJ1-5; D is possibly TRBD1 (6 bases). The V end lost 5 bases, the J end lost 6 bases, and 17 bases lay between the germline ends. CDR1 and CDR2 from the germline V gene are LNHDA and SQIVND (reference sequence). The CDR3 has 15 amino acids.

The rearrangement uses TRBV18 and TRBJ1-5, with 8 positions matching TRBD1. V lost 6 bases, J lost 1 base, and 8 bases stayed unmatched. This CDR3 is built from 16 residues. Germline CDR1 and CDR2: KGHSH and LQKENI. This CDR3 reads CASSWLGQDSNQPQHF. As DNA, the CDR3 is TGTGCCAGCTCGTGGTTGGGACAGGACAGCAATCAGCCCCAGCATTTT. Supplemented by reference TRBV18 and TRBJ1-5, the full variable domain reads NAGVMQNPRHLVRRRGQEARLRCSPMKGHSHVYWYRQLPEEGLKFMVYLQKENIIDESGMPKERFSAEFPKEGPSILRIQQVVRGDSAAYFCASSWLGQDSNQPQHFGDGTRLSIL.

The chain uses TRBV10-3 and TRBJ2-2; D possibly corresponds to TRBD2 (6 bases). Trimming left V 3 bases short and J 4 bases short, with 21 bases between. CDR1 is ENHRY, CDR2 SYGVKD, per germline. The CDR3 has 18 residues. CDR3: CAISDFRRLGRFTGELFF. The CDR3 DNA reads TGTGCCATCAGTGATTTTAGGCGACTAGGGAGATTCACCGGGGAGCTGTTTTTT.

The V and J genes are TRBV6-8 and TRBJ2-2, with a weak D call TRBD1 (6 bases). V was cut by 8 bases and J by 3 bases, with 13 bases left in between. Germline V gene sequence: CDR1 MNHGY, CDR2 SAAAGT. The CDR3 is made up of 14 amino acids. CDR3 protein: CASLSGHHTGELFF. The DNA for the CDR3 is TGTGCCAGCCTCTCGGGACATCACACCGGGGAGCTGTTTTTT.

In this sample, this clone turned up a few times. This chain links TRBV5-4 with TRBJ1-3, with D perhaps matching TRBD1 (5 bases). Germline loops: CDR1 SGHNT, CDR2 YYREEE (reference sequence). Trimming stripped 7 bases from V and 5 bases from J, with 10 bases between. The CDR3 contains 12 residues. The CDR3 loop is CASGAERNTIYF. In DNA, the CDR3 is TGTGCCAGCGGGGCAGAACGAAACACCATATATTTT.

The rearrangement links TRBV7-9 to TRBJ1-6; a possible D gene is TRBD1 (5 bases). V lost 0 bases and J lost 3, with 9 bases in between. The germline V gene has CDR1 SEHNR and CDR2 FQNEAQ (reference sequence). The CDR3 is made up of 16 amino acids. DNA of the CDR3: TGTGCCAGCAGCTTAGCGCGACAGCTCTATAATTCACCCCTCCACTTT. Its protein is CASSLARQLYNSPLHF. The whole variable domain, remainder taken from reference TRBV7-9 and TRBJ1-6, is DTGVSQNPRHKITKRGQNVTFRCDPISEHNRLYWYRQTLGQGPEFLTYFQNEAQLEKSRLLSDRFSAERPKGSFSTLEIQRTEQGDSAMYLCASSLARQLYNSPLHFGNGTRLTVT.

This clone was detected only a few times. The V and J genes are TRBV29-1 and TRBJ1-1; no firm D call. Germline V lookup: CDR1 SQVTM, CDR2 ANQGSEA. The CDR3 has 13 residues. Trimming cost V 4 bases and J 5 bases, with 14 bases left between them. This chain's CDR3 is CSVGLGLGTEAFF. CDR3 sequence (DNA): TGCAGCGTTGGTCTGGGTCTCGGGACTGAAGCTTTCTTT.

The chain carries TRBV7-6 and TRBJ1-1, with TRBD1 as a possible D gene (5 bases). This CDR3 has 14 amino acids. V lost 7 bases and J lost 4, with 16 bases in between. CDR1 is SGHVS, CDR2 FNYEAQ, per germline. The CDR3 DNA reads TGTGCCAGCACCAAAGAACTTGGGGGCACTGAAGCTTTCTTT. Its translation: CASTKELGGTEAFF.

The chain recombines TRBV27 with TRBJ2-4; weak D call: TRBD2 (6 bases). The germline gives CDR1 MNHEY, CDR2 SMNVEV (reference sequence). CDR3 length: 13 amino acids. Trimming cost V 7 bases and J 3 bases, with 10 bases left between them. CDR3 coding DNA: TGTGCCAGCACCAGGGAGGACAAAAACATTCAGTACTTC. It translates to CASTREDKNIQYF.